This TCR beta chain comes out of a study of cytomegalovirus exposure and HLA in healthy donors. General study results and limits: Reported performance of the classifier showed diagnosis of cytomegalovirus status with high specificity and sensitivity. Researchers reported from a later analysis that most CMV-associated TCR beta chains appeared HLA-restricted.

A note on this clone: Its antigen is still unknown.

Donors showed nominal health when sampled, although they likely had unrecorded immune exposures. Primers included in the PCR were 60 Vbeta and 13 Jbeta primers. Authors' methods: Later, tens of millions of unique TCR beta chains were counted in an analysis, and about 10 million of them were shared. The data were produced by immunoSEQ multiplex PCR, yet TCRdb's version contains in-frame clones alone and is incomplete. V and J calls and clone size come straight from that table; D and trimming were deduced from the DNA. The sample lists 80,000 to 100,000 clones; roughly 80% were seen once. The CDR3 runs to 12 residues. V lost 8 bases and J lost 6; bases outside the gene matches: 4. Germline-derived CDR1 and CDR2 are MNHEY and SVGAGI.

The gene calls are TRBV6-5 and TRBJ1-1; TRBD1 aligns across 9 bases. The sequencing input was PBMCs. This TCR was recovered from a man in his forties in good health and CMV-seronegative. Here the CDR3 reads CASRGQGPEAFF. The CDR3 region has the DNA TGTGCCAGCCGCGGACAGGGGCCTGAAGCTTTCTTT.